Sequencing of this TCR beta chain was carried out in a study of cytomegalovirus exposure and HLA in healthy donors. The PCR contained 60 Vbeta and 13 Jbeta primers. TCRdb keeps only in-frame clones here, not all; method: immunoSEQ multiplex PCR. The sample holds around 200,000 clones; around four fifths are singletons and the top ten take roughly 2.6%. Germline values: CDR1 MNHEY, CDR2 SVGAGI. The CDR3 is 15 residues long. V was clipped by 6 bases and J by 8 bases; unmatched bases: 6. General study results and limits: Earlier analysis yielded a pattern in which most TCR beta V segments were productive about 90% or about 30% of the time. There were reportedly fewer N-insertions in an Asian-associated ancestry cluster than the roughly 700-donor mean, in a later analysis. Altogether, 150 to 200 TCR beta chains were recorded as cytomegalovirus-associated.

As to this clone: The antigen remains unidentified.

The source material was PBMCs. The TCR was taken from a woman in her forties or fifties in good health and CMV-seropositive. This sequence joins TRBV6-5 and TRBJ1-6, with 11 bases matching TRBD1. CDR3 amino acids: CASSLGTGGDSPLHF. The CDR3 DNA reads TGTGCCAGCAGCCTCGGGACAGGGGGGGATTCACCCCTCCACTTT.